The clone carrying this TCR beta chain was picked up a small number of times. Its antigen is unknown. The protocol was immunoSEQ multiplex PCR, while the TCRdb copy is restricted to in-frame clones and leaves out a portion. The table lists 95,000 to 150,000 clones, 80% to 95% of them singletons. The data originate from a study of T cell responses to AZD1222 COVID-19 vaccine. Study findings and constraints: Vaccine-related CD4 TCRs covered spike, predominating at 160-218 and 743-854. Donors were chiefly white British, with a greater number of females, and clonal diversity was perhaps underestimated.

The specimen was peripheral blood, collected 28 days after the second dose of the MenACWY control vaccine. The receptor was derived from an adult who received the MenACWY meningococcal vaccine as a control.

CDR3 nucleotides: TGTGCCAGCATCCAAGCGGCGACAGGGAGTACTGAAGCTTTCTTT. Translation: CASIQAATGSTEAFF. The J gene is TRBJ1-1, the V gene TRBV28; 7 bases are shared with TRBD1. Germline V gene data show CDR1 as MDHEN and CDR2 as SYDVKM. The V segment lost 7 bases and the J segment 5 bases; nucleotides outside the gene matches: 13. CDR3 length: 15 amino acids.